This record concerns one T cell receptor (beta chain) sequence. The CDR3 has 13 residues. Per the germline V gene, CDR1 is LNHDA and CDR2 is SQIVND (reference sequence). The trim removed 4 bases at V and 3 bases at J, leaving 2 bases unmatched. This sample is drawn from a study of blood T cell repertoires in COVID-19. Sequenced by immunoSEQ multiplex PCR; TCRdb stores in-frame clones only, minus some. Of about 60,000 clones in the sample, more than 65% were seen once. This chain links TRBV19 with TRBJ2-7, with 8 nucleotides matching TRBD1. The sequenced sample was peripheral blood. This receptor was obtained from a woman between 65 and 79 years old with acute or convalescent COVID-19. Here the CDR3 DNA reads TGTGCCAGTAGTAGCGGACAGGGCTACGAGCAGTACTTC. This gives the protein CASSSGQGYEQYF.